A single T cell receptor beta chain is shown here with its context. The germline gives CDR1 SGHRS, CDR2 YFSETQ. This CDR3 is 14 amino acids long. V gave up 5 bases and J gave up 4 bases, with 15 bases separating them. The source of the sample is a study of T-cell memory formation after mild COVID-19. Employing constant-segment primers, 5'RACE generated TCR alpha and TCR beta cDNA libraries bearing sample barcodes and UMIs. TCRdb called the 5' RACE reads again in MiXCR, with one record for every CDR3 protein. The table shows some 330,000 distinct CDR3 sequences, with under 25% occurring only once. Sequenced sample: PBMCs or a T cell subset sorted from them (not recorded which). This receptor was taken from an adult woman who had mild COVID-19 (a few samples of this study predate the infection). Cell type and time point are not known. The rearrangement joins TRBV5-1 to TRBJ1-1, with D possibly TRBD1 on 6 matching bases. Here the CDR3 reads CASRLDSSGTEAFF. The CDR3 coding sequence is TGCGCCAGCAGGCTGGACAGTTCGGGCACTGAAGCTTTCTTT. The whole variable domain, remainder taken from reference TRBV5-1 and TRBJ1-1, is KAGVTQTPRYLIKTRGQQVTLSCSPISGHRSVSWYQQTPGQGLQFLFEYFSETQRNKGNFPGRFSGRQFSNSRSEMNVSTLELGDSALYLCASRLDSSGTEAFFGQGTRLTVV.